This T cell receptor (beta chain) originates from a study of T cell responses to AZD1222 COVID-19 vaccine. The CDR3 totals 15 residues. TCRdb's table, derived via immunoSEQ multiplex PCR, lists solely in-frame clones and lacks some. This table has 180,000 or so clones, around 90% appearing once. This TCR derives from an adult who received the AZD1222 COVID-19 vaccine. The sequences come from peripheral blood, collected 28 days after the second AZD1222 dose. The chain joins TRBV21-1 to TRBJ2-5; the D segment call TRBD1 is taken from the table without a DNA check. TRBV21-1 is listed as a pseudogene. CDR3 sequence: CASSKLQGPRETQYF. The CDR3 region has the DNA TGTGCCAGCAGCAAACTCCAGGGGCCCCGAGAGACCCAGTACTTC.